What follows describes a single T cell receptor (beta chain). The entry originates in a study of control samples from healthy donors and cancer patients. V lost 1 base and J lost 9, with 9 bases in between. Germline V gives CDR1 SGHTA, CDR2 FQGNSA. The length of the CDR3 is 12 residues. TCRdb's copy holds only in-frame clones and misses some; the assay was immunoSEQ multiplex PCR. The sample has roughly 88,000 clones, roughly 91% seen once. This rearrangement joins TRBV7-2 to TRBJ1-1; weak D call: TRBD1 (5 bases). Sequencing was carried out using blood. The TCR comes from a man aged 45-65 years in good health. The DNA of the CDR3 is TGTGCCAGCAGCTTAGAGGGGCGGAAAGCTTTCTTT. Translating it yields CASSLEGRKAFF. The full variable domain, in which reference TRBV7-2 and TRBJ1-1 provide the parts outside the CDR3, is GAGVSQSPSNKVTEKGKDVELRCDPISGHTALYWYRQSLGQGLEFLIYFQGNSAPDKSGLPSDRFSAERTGGSVSTLTIQRTQQEDSAVYLCASSLEGRKAFFGQGTRLTVV.